This TCR beta chain came from a study of response to subunit inactivated influenza vaccine. This CDR3 region has 13 residues. The V and J ends lost 2 bases and 4 bases, in that order; junction bases with no gene match: 5. In germline, CDR1 is SQVTM, CDR2 ANQGSEA. Overall study results and limits: Authors suggested each seasonal influenza vaccination recruits few new T cells.

TCRdb reprocessed the RT-PCR reads via MiXCR and lists one record per CDR3 protein. This table has 550,000 to 800,000 distinct CDR3 sequences, around a sixth appearing once. Only a few counts were recorded for this clonotype. Its antigen is currently unknown. The TCR sequence derives from a man over 45 who received an inactivated influenza vaccine. The chain recombines TRBV29-1 with TRBJ2-7; 7 nucleotides line up with TRBD1. The source was PBMCs from blood, collected about 11 days after vaccination. The CDR3 sequence: CSVETGAPYEQYF. The DNA for the CDR3 is TGCAGCGTTGAAACAGGGGCGCCTTACGAGCAGTACTTC.